This TCR beta chain was sequenced during a study of PD-1 blockade in mismatch repair-deficient tumors (dated by TCRdb to 2016 to 2017). Turning to the overall study: Between September 2013 and September 2016, around 91 consecutive patients with 12 mismatch repair-deficient cancer types, all previously treated and progressing, were enrolled in the trial. Tumor-associated T cell clones in the peripheral blood of patients responding to PD-1 blockade were tracked using deep sequencing of TCR CDR3 regions. General conclusions and limits of the study: Clones residing in the tumor, which were often undetectable in blood before treatment, expanded quickly after pembrolizumab and then contracted, generally before radiologic responses.

The germline V gene sets CDR1 to MNHNS and CDR2 to SASEGT. There are 14 amino acids in the CDR3, from cysteine to phenylalanine inclusive. The CDR3 DNA has 42 bases and is translated from base 1. V is cut by 8 bases and J by 2 bases, and the space between the germline ends is 15 bases. This sample's time point label indicates: peripheral blood before pembrolizumab. Mismatch repair deficiency in every enrolled patient was established by polymerase chain reaction or immunohistochemistry. A few patients who responded to pembrolizumab therapy underwent TCR sequencing. In the phase II trial, pembrolizumab PD-1 blockade was tested prospectively in advanced mismatch repair-deficient cancers, no matter which tissue of origin the cancers came from. Peripheral blood T cell samples were gathered serially, both before PD-1 blockade started and at multiple time points afterward. Blood sampling time points were reported as weeks after the first dose of pembrolizumab.

Regarding this clone: Its antigen specificity is not known. No much larger clone exists at a distance of one base, and base qualities are not known.

Receptor libraries were prepared by the immunoSEQ multiplex PCR assay. TCRdb mirrors the immuneACCESS table, restricted to in-frame sequences. Some clones are absent from its copies; in checked studies, under half trace to an unresolved V gene, and the reason for the others is unknown. Recorded for this sample are 50,000 or so clones; over 60% of them occurred a single time. The top ten constitute around 3.3% of the sample. The chain is assembled from TRBV6-1 and TRBJ1-1; no D segment can be confidently identified. The sample consisted of PBMCs, taken before pembrolizumab treatment. This receptor was identified in an adult with mismatch repair-deficient cancer. CDR3 protein: CASSRTHLNTEAFF. The DNA is as follows: TGTGCCAGCTCACGAACCCACCTAAACACTGAAGCTTTCTTT.